Here is one TCR beta chain with its context. Its antigen is undetermined. This CDR3 is built from 15 residues. Germline CDR1 and CDR2: SGDLS and YYNGEE. J was trimmed by 8 bases and V by 2 bases; bases with no gene match: 11. This entry comes from a study of cytomegalovirus exposure and HLA in healthy donors. In the study overall: Early on, a data release was issued that held 80 million to 90 million unique TCRs from HLA-typed donors. Study results and limitations: The study labeled 164 TCR beta chains cytomegalovirus-associated.

13 Jbeta primers and 60 Vbeta primers were used for the PCR. Sequencing used immunoSEQ multiplex PCR; TCRdb keeps in-frame clones, though not all of them. The sample includes about 140,000 clones, roughly 80% of them seen just once. The sequenced sample consisted of PBMCs. This clonotype was sampled from a man between 40 and 49 years old in good health and CMV-seronegative. The genes are TRBV9 and TRBJ1-2, with 8 bases that match TRBD1. DNA for the CDR3: TGTGCCAGCAGCGTTGTGGGGGCAGGGGGCGAGGGCTACACCTTC. Amino acid sequence: CASSVVGAGGEGYTF.